This T cell receptor beta chain emerged from a study of T cell responses to AZD1222 COVID-19 vaccine. Whole-study context: Analyses pooled second doses at about 4 or about 12 weeks. Study-wide results and caveats: Reports indicate that nearly half of spike-specific TCRs are directed at unmutated variant regions. Only a handful of AZD1222 recipients were seropositive at baseline. The study found Spike-specific TCR breadth and depth rose after two AZD1222 doses.

The CDR3 has 13 amino acids. Germline values: CDR1 SGHRS, CDR2 YFSETQ. Deletions cut 4 bases from V and 0 bases from J, with 7 bases between. This table comes from immunoSEQ multiplex PCR, and its TCRdb copy is limited to in-frame clones, with some not included. The sample comprises approximately 90,000 clones, roughly nine tenths of which are singletons, and around 8.1% rests with the top ten. Only one count was recorded for this clone. Its antigen is as yet unknown. The source material was peripheral blood, sampled on day 0 of AZD1222 vaccination. This receptor was obtained from an adult in good health. The rearrangement links TRBV5-1 to TRBJ1-1; a possible D gene is TRBD1 (5 bases). Here the CDR3 reads CASSQGMNTEAFF. The CDR3, as DNA: TGCGCCAGCAGCCAGGGAATGAACACTGAAGCTTTCTTT.